This is a list of T cell receptor beta chains from one sample in a study of identical twins. Each CDR3 protein is one row after TCRdb ran MiXCR on the 5' RACE reads. Among roughly 770,000 distinct CDR3 sequences listed, around a sixth were seen once. These data also featured in a second study, about T cells expressing NK-cell markers.

Sequencing input: PBMCs. These receptors were obtained from a woman under 30 in good health. CDR3s include the opening cysteine and the closing phenylalanine or tryptophan. The D gene is left open where the match is weak. The size field is filled for only some rows; it gives once, few, many or a size class.

d_call,clone_size,j_call,v_call,cdr3_aa,cdr3_nt
-,-,TRBJ2-7,TRBV11-2,CASSLAAGTTYEQYF,TGTGCCAGCAGCTTAGCCGCCGGGACAACCTACGAGCAGTACTTC
TRBD1,-,TRBJ2-7,TRBV12-3/TRBV12-4,CASSLNTGAYEQYF,TGTGCCAGCAGTTTAAATACAGGGGCCTACGAGCAGTACTTC
-,-,TRBJ2-2,TRBV2,CASSERALARGELFF,TGTGCCAGCAGTGAACGGGCACTAGCCCGCGGGGAGCTGTTTTTT
-,-,TRBJ1-6,TRBV18,CASSPYTGSDSPLHF,TGTGCCAGCTCACCGTATACGGGGAGTGATTCACCCCTCCACTTT
-,few,TRBJ1-1,TRBV29-1,CSAGTGTNTEAFF,TGCAGCGCCGGTACAGGGACGAACACTGAAGCTTTCTTT
-,-,TRBJ2-1,TRBV20-1,CSASFTGSNNEQFF,TGCAGTGCTAGTTTTACAGGGTCGAACAATGAGCAGTTCTTC
TRBD2,-,TRBJ2-1,TRBV4-2,CASSHPTSGGNNEQFF,TGTGCCAGCAGCCATCCTACTAGCGGGGGGAACAATGAGCAGTTCTTC
-,-,TRBJ2-4,TRBV5-1,CASSLENSRNIQYF,TGCGCCAGCAGCTTGGAGAATAGCCGAAACATTCAGTACTTC
-,many,TRBJ2-2,TRBV6-4,CASSVGQDTGELFF,TGTGCCAGCAGTGTTGGGCAGGACACCGGGGAGCTGTTTTTT
-,-,TRBJ2-1,TRBV6-1,CASSGRQFAYNEQFF,TGTGCCAGCAGCGGGAGACAGTTCGCCTACAATGAGCAGTTCTTC
-,-,TRBJ1-3,TRBV29-1,CSVEAGPGNTIHF,TGCAGCGTTGAAGCAGGGCCTGGAAACACCATACATTTT
-,few,TRBJ2-3,TRBV12-3/TRBV12-4,CASTRGRPDTQYF,TGTGCCAGCACCCGGGGGCGCCCAGATACGCAGTATTTT
-,few,TRBJ2-7,TRBV6-6,CASRPGRPMEQYF,TGTGCCAGCAGACCCGGCAGGCCTATGGAGCAGTACTTC
-,many,TRBJ1-1,TRBV29-1,CSVEGQGNTEAFF,TGCAGCGTTGAAGGCCAGGGGAACACTGAAGCTTTCTTT
-,-,TRBJ1-1,TRBV20-1,CSARVGGGRTEAFF,TGCAGTGCTAGAGTTGGGGGCGGTAGGACTGAAGCTTTCTTT